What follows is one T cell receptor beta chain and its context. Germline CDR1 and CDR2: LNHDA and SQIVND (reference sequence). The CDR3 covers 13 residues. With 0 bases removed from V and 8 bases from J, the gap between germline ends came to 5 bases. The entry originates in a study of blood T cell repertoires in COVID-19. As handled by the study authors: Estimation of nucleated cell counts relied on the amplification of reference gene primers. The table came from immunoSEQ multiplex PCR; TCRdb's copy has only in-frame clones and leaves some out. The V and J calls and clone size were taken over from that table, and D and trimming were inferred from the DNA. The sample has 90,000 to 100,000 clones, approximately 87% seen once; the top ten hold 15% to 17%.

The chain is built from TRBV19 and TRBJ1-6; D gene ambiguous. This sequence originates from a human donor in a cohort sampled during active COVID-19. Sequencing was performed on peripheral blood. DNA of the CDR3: TGTGCCAGTAGTATAGAGCGGTATTCACCCCTCCACTTT. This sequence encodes CASSIERYSPLHF.